This TCR beta chain derives from a study of blood T cells in healthy people across ages. Whole-study results and caveats: Any changes in expanded clonotypes were possibly confounded, as donor CMV status remained unknown. With naive T cell percentage, TCR beta diversity showed a strong correlation. Naive CD4+ cell counts and diversity both ran higher in long-lived than in aged donors. Age brought a roughly linear fall in TCR beta diversity measured per million T cells.

Sample-barcoded 5' priming and a J-beta primer mix drove a second PCR of about 6 to 12 cycles. TCRdb independently ran MiXCR on the 5' RACE reads; one entry per CDR3 protein. The table has approximately 830,000 distinct CDR3 sequences, approximately 65% seen once; the top ten hold around a quarter. As for this clonotype: Its target is unknown.

Input material: blood. The clonotype originates from a man aged 25 to 40 in good health.

The CDR3 bases are TGCAGTGCTAGGGTCGGGTACTATGGCTACACCTTC. It encodes CSARVGYYGYTF. The chain joins TRBV20-1 to TRBJ1-2; unclear D gene. Germline assignment: CDR1 DFQATT and CDR2 SNEGSKA (reference sequence). Deletions cut 3 bases from V and 3 bases from J, with 8 bases between. There are 12 residues in the CDR3.